Listed below are T cell receptor beta chains from one sample, sequenced in a study of blood T cell repertoires in COVID-19. The protocol was immunoSEQ multiplex PCR, while the TCRdb copy is restricted to in-frame clones and leaves out a portion. The data show about 230,000 clones, roughly 80% seen once. Sequencing was done on a sample of peripheral blood. The receptors originated from a woman aged 45-65 years with acute or convalescent COVID-19. CDR3s include the opening cysteine and the closing phenylalanine or tryptophan. Size is omitted from some rows. Given values are once, few, many or a class for expanded clones.

V: TRBV20-1; J: TRBJ1-1; size: .; CDR3: CSARTGPEAFF
V: TRBV7-8; J: TRBJ2-5; size: few; CDR3: CASSLEGGGNGETQYF
V: TRBV4-1; J: TRBJ2-5; size: .; CDR3: CASSPGEGWETQYF
V: TRBV27; J: TRBJ1-2; size: .; CDR3: CASSSISGTGLYGYTF
V: TRBV10-3; J: TRBJ1-1; size: .; CDR3: CAITQSIEVGNTEAFF
V: TRBV30; J: TRBJ1-5; size: .; CDR3: CAWSVGQGNQPQHF
V: TRBV30; J: TRBJ1-1; size: .; CDR3: CAWRGQGVGEAFF
V: TRBV27; J: TRBJ2-1; size: .; CDR3: CASRQTSGRTNEQFF
V: TRBV4-3; J: TRBJ2-3; size: .; CDR3: CASSPIGSGGDTQYF
V: TRBV28; J: TRBJ1-2; size: few; CDR3: CASSLLGTAFNYGYTF
V: TRBV6-5; J: TRBJ2-1; size: .; CDR3: CASSKPDSYNEQFF
V: TRBV10-1; J: TRBJ2-7; size: .; CDR3: CASSESRYSEQYF